This T cell receptor beta chain stems from a study of cytomegalovirus exposure and HLA in healthy donors. With respect to this clone: Its specificity is not known.

Points from the study as a whole: In a later analysis, TCR beta V- and J-gene trimming showed a link to a missense DCLRE1C variant. Among the sequence variants, a highly shared cluster was likely an artifact of sequencing. According to a later analysis, donors in an Asian-associated ancestry cluster reportedly had fewer N-insertions than the roughly 670-donor mean. Data from an earlier analysis indicated that most TCR beta V segments were productive either about 87% or about 30% of the time.

This CDR3 is built from 13 residues. Germline CDR1 reads SNHLY; CDR2 reads FYNNEI. Trimming took off 3 bases at V and 4 bases at J, with 7 bases between the two ends. Use of 60 Vbeta and 13 Jbeta primers characterized the PCR. The table came from immunoSEQ multiplex PCR; TCRdb's copy has only in-frame clones and leaves some out. The sample gives approximately 110,000 clones, approximately 80% of which show up once; 0.24% is in the top ten. The sequencing input was PBMCs. The TCR was taken from a man aged 50 to 59 in good health and CMV-seronegative. The chain carries TRBV2 and TRBJ2-1; D may be TRBD2 (5 bases). CDR3 sequence: CASSDRTYNEQFF. CDR3 DNA: TGTGCCAGCAGTGATAGGACTTACAATGAGCAGTTCTTC.